The 31 T cell receptor beta chains given below trace back to one sample, sequenced in a study of patients and donors after allogeneic stem cell transplantation. TCRdb called the RT-PCR reads again in MiXCR, with one record for every CDR3 protein. The sample holds about 87,000 distinct CDR3 sequences, roughly 5.2% seen once. Sequenced sample: blood, either unsorted or a sorted T cell fraction (not recorded which). Receptor source: a human donor who was either an allogeneic HSCT recipient or a stem cell or donor lymphocyte infusion donor (not recorded which). It is not recorded whose cells these are; they may come from a transplant donor.

This clonotype has a count of ten or more. The chain recombines TRBV9 with TRBJ2-6; D is unclear. Germline loops: CDR1 SGDLS, CDR2 YYNGEE. V lost 7 bases and J 4 bases, leaving 9 bases between the germline ends. The CDR3 sequence is 13 residues long. Here the CDR3 DNA reads TGTGCCAGCGGGGTGGTGGGGGCCAACGTCCTGACTTTC. Amino acid sequence: CASGVVGANVLTF.

Many counts were recorded for this clonotype. This sequence joins TRBV12-3 or TRBV12-4 and TRBJ1-3; 9 bases are shared with TRBD1. The CDR3 loop spans 14 amino acids. The junction had 2 bases not matched to a gene; V was cut back by 5 bases and J by 3 bases. The CDR3 DNA sequence: TGTGCCAGCAGTCAGGACAGGGGTGGAAACACCATATATTTT. Translating gives CASSQDRGGNTIYF.

This clonotype showed up many times. This chain joins TRBV20-1 and TRBJ2-7; TRBD2 matches 8 bases. V lost 1 base to trimming and J lost 0 bases; unmatched junction nucleotides: 2. CDR3 length equals 14 residues. Germline CDR1 and CDR2: DFQATT and SNEGSKA (reference sequence). Written as DNA, the CDR3 is TGCAGTGCTAGAGGCGGGGGGCCCTCCTACGAGCAGTACTTC. It translates to CSARGGGPSYEQYF.

This clonotype was recorded many times. CDR3 in DNA: TGTGCCAGCAGCGCATACAGGGCCCCGGCAGGAAACACCATATATTTT. Protein sequence: CASSAYRAPAGNTIYF. This chain uses TRBV7-8 with TRBJ1-3; D might be TRBD1 (6 bases). The CDR3 spans 16 residues. The germline gives CDR1 SGHVS, CDR2 FQNEAQ. V was cut by 5 bases and J by 4 bases, with 18 bases left in between.

This clonotype was seen at least ten times. The rearrangement joins TRBV12-3 or TRBV12-4 to TRBJ1-1; D uncertain. The length of the CDR3 is 14 residues. V was pared by 2 bases and J by 2 bases, with 9 bases between. The CDR3 protein is CASSLMSGNTEAFF. The CDR3, as DNA: TGTGCCAGCAGTTTAATGTCAGGAAACACTGAAGCTTTCTTT.

This clonotype has ten or more counts. V gene TRBV20-1 combines with J gene TRBJ2-5, with D perhaps TRBD1 (6 bases). CDR1 is DFQATT, CDR2 SNEGSKA, per germline (reference sequence). The V gene lost 0 bases and the J gene lost 5 bases, with 13 bases spanning the gap. The CDR3 loop spans 14 amino acids. As DNA, the CDR3 is TGCAGTGCTAGAGATTATCGACAGGTGGAGACCCAGTACTTC. This translates into CSARDYRQVETQYF.

This clonotype was detected ten times or more. The chain links TRBV20-1 to TRBJ1-1; D not certain. The ends were cut back, 1 base at V and 5 bases at J, with 11 bases in the middle. CDR3 length: 13 residues. Per germline, CDR1 DFQATT and CDR2 SNEGSKA (reference sequence). The CDR3 DNA reads as TGCAGTGCTAGAGTCACGGCGGGGACTGAAGCTTTCTTT. It yields the protein CSARVTAGTEAFF.

The table lists this clonotype with a count of one. V and J are TRBV20-1 and TRBJ1-2; TRBD1 agrees at 7 bases. Losses at the gene ends were 5 bases for V and 4 bases for J; bases not matched to a gene: 13. CDR3 length: 15 amino acids. Germline V gives CDR1 DFQATT, CDR2 SNEGSKA (reference sequence). The chain's CDR3 is CSALSQGGRAYGYTF. The CDR3 DNA follows: TGCAGTGCTCTTAGCCAGGGGGGTCGGGCCTATGGCTACACCTTC.

This chain joins TRBV27 and TRBJ2-7, with D perhaps matching TRBD2 (5 bases). V was pared by 6 bases and J by 0 bases, with 15 bases between. CDR1 is MNHEY and CDR2 is SMNVEV in the germline V gene (reference sequence). The CDR3 runs 15 residues. This chain's CDR3 is CASSLAVAYSYEQYF. CDR3 nucleotides: TGTGCCAGCAGCCTAGCCGTGGCTTACTCCTACGAGCAGTACTTC.

The chain uses TRBV12-3 or TRBV12-4 and TRBJ2-7; 9 nucleotides line up with TRBD1. This CDR3 comprises 16 residues. V lost 8 bases and J lost 0; bases outside the gene matches: 11. For the CDR3, the DNA is TGTGCCAGCCCGGGACAGGGCCATCAATGCTCCTACGAGCAGTACTTC. Its translation is CASPGQGHQCSYEQYF.

This clonotype was seen repeatedly, ten times or more. The J gene is TRBJ2-7, the V gene TRBV10-3, with 8 bases matching TRBD1. V lost 4 bases and J lost 2; bases outside the gene matches: 4. The CDR3 is 14 amino acids. Per germline, CDR1 ENHRY and CDR2 SYGVKD. The DNA for the CDR3 is TGTGCCATCAGTGTAGGACAGGGTCCCTACGAGCAGTACTTC. Translated, it gives CAISVGQGPYEQYF.

The sample holds a few counts of this clonotype. The V and J genes are TRBV12-3 or TRBV12-4 and TRBJ2-1, with 12 bases that match TRBD1. Trimming at V came to 7 bases and at J to 6 bases, leaving 4 bases not matched to a gene. The CDR3 sequence is 14 residues long. As DNA, the CDR3 is TGTGCCAGCACCCCGGGACAGGGGGCCAATGAGCAGTTCTTC. It specifies CASTPGQGANEQFF.

This clonotype occurred many times. This chain connects TRBV20-1 to TRBJ2-3; D remains ambiguous. Looked up from germline, CDR1 is DFQATT and CDR2 is SNEGSKA (reference sequence). Deletions cut 4 bases from V and 0 bases from J, with 11 bases between. There are 14 residues in the CDR3. Written as DNA, the CDR3 is TGCAGTGCTACTGTGCCCGCTAGCACAGATACGCAGTATTTT. Its translation is CSATVPASTDTQYF.

This clonotype was recorded many times. The chain links TRBV4-1 to TRBJ2-3; D is unclear. Trimming took 4 bases from V and 11 from J, leaving 22 bases between them. From germline, CDR1 is MGHRA and CDR2 YSYEKL. CDR3 length: 15 residues. The CDR3 protein is CASSPSFVAVLRQYF. The CDR3, as DNA: TGCGCCAGCAGCCCCAGTTTTGTAGCAGTCCTGAGGCAGTATTTT.

This clonotype occurred many times. This rearrangement joins TRBV20-1 to TRBJ2-2; TRBD1 agrees at 9 bases. The CDR3 consists of 16 residues. V lost 0 bases and J lost 0; bases outside the gene matches: 2. Germline V gene sequence: CDR1 DFQATT, CDR2 SNEGSKA (reference sequence). As DNA, the CDR3 is TGCAGTGCTAGAGACGGGGACAGGGCGAACACCGGGGAGCTGTTTTTT. Its translation is CSARDGDRANTGELFF.

In its sample, this clonotype was seen many times. This sequence joins TRBV2 and TRBJ2-1; no firm D call. Germline values: CDR1 SNHLY, CDR2 FYNNEI. The CDR3 loop spans 12 amino acids. Trimming stripped 6 bases from V and 9 bases from J, with 12 bases between. CDR3 DNA: TGTGCCAGCAGAAGCCCTCCCCGTGAGCAGTTCTTC. Its protein is CASRSPPREQFF. Together with reference TRBV2 and TRBJ2-1, the CDR3 gives the full variable domain: EPEVTQTPSHQVTQMGQEVILRCVPISNHLYFYWYRQILGQKVEFLVSFYNNEISEKSEIFDDQFSVERPDGSNFTLKIRSTKLEDSAMYFCASRSPPREQFFGPGTRLTVL.

This clonotype was observed at least ten times. The CDR3 DNA sequence: TGCGCCAGCAGTGAGTCCAGGGGGCTGGAGTACAATGAGCAGTTCTTC. Translated: CASSESRGLEYNEQFF. The rearrangement joins TRBV10-1 to TRBJ2-1, with TRBD1 identical over 8 bases. The CDR3 runs 16 residues. Germline loops: CDR1 WNHNN, CDR2 SYGVQD (reference sequence). J lost 4 bases, V lost 0 bases, and 5 bases had no gene match.

This clonotype was seen ten or more times. The chain has TRBV7-2 and TRBJ1-2; TRBD1 matches 9 bases. CDR3 length equals 15 residues. With 5 bases clipped from V and 4 bases from J, the junction kept 8 bases outside the gene matches. Germline V gives CDR1 SGHTA, CDR2 FQGNSA. The CDR3 DNA follows: TGTGCCAGCAGCACCGGGACAGGGCCGGGCTATGGCTACACCTTC. Amino acid sequence: CASSTGTGPGYGYTF.

This clonotype was counted at least ten times. The CDR3 here is CASSSATGTVFEQYF. CDR3 DNA: TGTGCCAGCAGCTCTGCGACTGGGACAGTCTTCGAGCAGTACTTC. The chain links TRBV5-5 to TRBJ2-7; 7 positions agree with TRBD1. Germline V gene sequence: CDR1 SGHKS, CDR2 YYEKEE (reference sequence). This CDR3 is 15 amino acids long. Trimming cost V 3 bases and J 6 bases; bases outside gene matches: 12.

The chain carries TRBV6-1 and TRBJ2-3; D gene ambiguous. CDR1 MNHNS and CDR2 SASEGT come from the germline V gene. The V end was cut by 2 bases, the J end by 5 bases, with 5 bases between. The CDR3 covers 12 residues. The CDR3 region has the DNA TGTGCCAGCAGTGAATTTGGAGATACGCAGTATTTT. Its protein product is CASSEFGDTQYF.

The gene calls are TRBV6-1 and TRBJ2-5; TRBD2 agrees at 11 bases. The CDR3 totals 14 residues. Germline loops: CDR1 MNHNS, CDR2 SASEGT. Germline trimming cut 1 base from V and 14 bases from J; bases unmatched to any gene: 9. CDR3 sequence reads: CASSEVGTSGNGYF. Written as DNA, the CDR3 is TGTGCCAGCAGTGAAGTCGGGACTAGCGGTAACGGTTACTTC.

This clonotype has ten or more counts. The V call is TRBV11-2, the J call TRBJ2-1; 12 bases map to TRBD2. This CDR3 has 14 residues. CDR1 SGHAT and CDR2 FQNNGV come from the germline V gene. V gave up 0 bases and J gave up 13 bases; unmatched junction bases: 4. CDR3 DNA sequence: TGTGCCAGCAGCTTAGAGCCTAGCGGGAGGGTTCAGTTCTTC. Amino acid sequence: CASSLEPSGRVQFF.

This clonotype came up many times. The chain joins TRBV5-1 to TRBJ2-1; the D is unclear. Trimming stripped 2 bases from V and 0 bases from J, with 9 bases between. Germline loops: CDR1 SGHRS, CDR2 YFSETQ. This CDR3 spans 15 amino acids. DNA for the CDR3: TGCGCCAGCAGCTTCGGGCAGAGCTCCTACAATGAGCAGTTCTTC. Its translation: CASSFGQSSYNEQFF.

The chain carries TRBV13 and TRBJ2-7; unclear D gene. Trimming removed 2 bases at V and 0 bases at J, with 8 bases between. The CDR3 runs to 14 residues. Germline lookup yields CDR1 PRHDT and CDR2 FYEKMQ (reference sequence). The CDR3 nucleotides are TGTGCCAGCAGCTTAAACTTCATCTCCTACGAGCAGTACTTC. Its protein is CASSLNFISYEQYF.

Ten or more counts support this clonotype. This chain joins TRBV29-1 and TRBJ1-2; tentatively, D is TRBD1 (6 bases). V was shortened by 4 bases and J by 3 bases, with 9 bases between the two germline ends. The CDR3 is made up of 12 amino acids. Looked up from germline, CDR1 is SQVTM and CDR2 is ANQGSEA. The CDR3: CSVARTDYGYTF. The DNA of the CDR3 is TGCAGCGTTGCCCGGACAGACTATGGCTACACCTTC.

This clonotype appeared many times. The chain couples TRBV20-1 to TRBJ2-5, with 10 bases identical to TRBD2. The CDR3 length is 15 residues. V shed 0 bases and J 1 base; nucleotides not matched to a gene: 2. Germline lookup yields CDR1 DFQATT and CDR2 SNEGSKA (reference sequence). CDR3 sequence: CSARETSGVQETQYF. For the CDR3, the DNA is TGCAGTGCTAGAGAAACTAGCGGGGTCCAAGAGACCCAGTACTTC.

This clonotype was counted at least ten times. The chain employs TRBV3-1 and TRBJ1-1; D is unresolved. The germline V gene has CDR1 LGHDT and CDR2 YNNKEL (reference sequence). Trimming shortened V by 1 base and J by 3 bases, and 6 bases separated the two germline ends. This CDR3 has 13 residues. CDR3 in DNA: TGTGCCAGCAGCCAAGGGTTCGACACTGAAGCTTTCTTT. This translates into CASSQGFDTEAFF.

This sequence joins TRBV4-1 and TRBJ1-2, with D perhaps TRBD1 (5 bases). The CDR3 length is 15 residues. V lost 0 bases to trimming and J lost 4 bases, with 12 bases between them. CDR1 and CDR2 (germline): MGHRA, YSYEKL. Here the CDR3 reads CASSQDRQSSYGYTF. CDR3 sequence (DNA): TGCGCCAGCAGCCAAGATCGACAGTCAAGCTATGGCTACACCTTC.

This clonotype was recorded many times. This chain joins TRBV12-3 or TRBV12-4 and TRBJ2-7; D is possibly TRBD2 (5 bases). The CDR3 totals 15 residues. V was clipped by 5 bases and J by 0 bases, with 14 bases between them. The CDR3 DNA sequence: TGTGCCAGCAGTCTCCGGACTTCTTCCTCCTACGAGCAGTACTTC. This encodes CASSLRTSSSYEQYF.

Many counts were recorded for this clonotype. This chain connects TRBV2 to TRBJ2-5, with 7 bases aligning to TRBD1. Germline CDR1 reads SNHLY; CDR2 reads FYNNEI. The CDR3 is made up of 14 amino acids. J gave up 3 bases and V 5 bases, and 6 bases lay outside the gene matches. The CDR3 sequence: CASSNNRGEETQYF. DNA of the CDR3: TGTGCCAGCAGTAACAACAGGGGCGAAGAGACCCAGTACTTC.

The rearrangement joins TRBV5-1 to TRBJ2-1, with D hard to call. V lost 4 bases and J lost 8, with 13 bases in between. CDR3 length: 13 amino acids. Germline lookup yields CDR1 SGHRS and CDR2 YFSETQ. Here the CDR3 DNA reads TGCGCCAGCAGCCTACCTCAGACGGATGAGCAGTTCTTC. Its protein product is CASSLPQTDEQFF.